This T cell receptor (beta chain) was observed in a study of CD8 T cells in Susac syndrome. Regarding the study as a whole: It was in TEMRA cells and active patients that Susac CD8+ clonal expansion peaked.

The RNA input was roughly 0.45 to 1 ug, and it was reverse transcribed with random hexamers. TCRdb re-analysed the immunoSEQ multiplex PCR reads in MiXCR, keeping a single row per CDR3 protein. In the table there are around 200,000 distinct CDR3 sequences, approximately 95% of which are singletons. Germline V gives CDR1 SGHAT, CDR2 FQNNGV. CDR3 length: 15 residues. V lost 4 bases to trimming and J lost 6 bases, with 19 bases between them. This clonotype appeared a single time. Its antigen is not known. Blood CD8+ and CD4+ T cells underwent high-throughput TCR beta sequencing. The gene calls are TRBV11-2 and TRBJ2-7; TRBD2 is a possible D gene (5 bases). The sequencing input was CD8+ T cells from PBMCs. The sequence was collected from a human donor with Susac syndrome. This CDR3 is CASSSPWTGAGEQYF. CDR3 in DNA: TGTGCCAGCAGCTCCCCGTGGACCGGTGCGGGCGAGCAGTACTTC.